This TCR beta chain was retrieved from a study of pediatric ulcerative colitis. About the study: Disease was pancolitis in over five and left-sided in two, histology-confirmed.

Some clones are missing from TCRdb's copy, which holds only in-frame ones; the method was immunoSEQ multiplex PCR. This sample has more than 50,000 clones; more than 60% occur once, and the top ten carry around 4.9%. With 5 bases clipped from V and 3 bases from J, the junction kept 6 bases outside the gene matches. Per germline, CDR1 SGHVS and CDR2 FQNEAQ. The CDR3 is 14 amino acids. The source of this sequence is a boy younger than 18 with moderate ulcerative colitis. The sequenced sample was blood. The genes are TRBV7-8 and TRBJ1-1, with 7 bases lining up with TRBD1. DNA of the CDR3: TGTGCCAGCAGCGGTCGACAGGGAGACACTGAAGCTTTCTTT. It translates to CASSGRQGDTEAFF.